Listed here are 20 T cell receptor beta chains from one sample, sequenced in a study of T cell changes during pregnancy in multiple sclerosis. Clones were sequenced by immunoSEQ multiplex PCR, and TCRdb holds only the in-frame ones, with some missing. There are some 67,000 clones in the sample; about 90% occur only once, and around 1.6% lies in the top ten. Sequenced material: peripheral blood, taken after pregnancy. All receptors come from a female donor with multiple sclerosis, enrolled in a pregnancy study.

This clone showed up just a few times. The V gene is TRBV2, the J gene TRBJ1-2; a possible D gene is TRBD1 (5 bases). The length of the CDR3 is 13 residues. CDR1 is SNHLY, CDR2 FYNNEI, per germline. Between the trimmed V and J ends, which lost 6 bases and 4 bases, there was a span of 12 bases. The CDR3 DNA sequence: TGTGCCAGCAGGACCAGGGAGGGCTATGGCTACACCTTC. It translates to CASRTREGYGYTF. The variable domain in full, completed from reference TRBV2 and TRBJ1-2, reads EPEVTQTPSHQVTQMGQEVILRCVPISNHLYFYWYRQILGQKVEFLVSFYNNEISEKSEIFDDQFSVERPDGSNFTLKIRSTKLEDSAMYFCASRTREGYGYTFGSGTRLTVV.

This clone was counted only a few times. The CDR3 nucleotides are TGTGCCAGTAGTATAGGTAAAGCGGGAGGCAAGTCCTACAATGAGCAGTTCTTC. It yields the protein CASSIGKAGGKSYNEQFF. The V gene is TRBV19, the J gene TRBJ2-1, with TRBD2 matching over 9 bases. The length of the CDR3 is 18 residues. Germline CDR1 LNHDA, CDR2 SQIVND (reference sequence). V dropped 1 base and J dropped 1; count of bases not matched to a gene: 8. Full variable domain (missing parts from reference TRBV19 and TRBJ2-1): DGGITQSPKYLFRKEGQNVTLSCEQNLNHDAMYWYRQDPGQGLRLIYYSQIVNDFQKGDIAEGYSVSREKKESFPLTVTSAQKNPTAFYLCASSIGKAGGKSYNEQFFGPGTRLTVL.

This chain joins TRBV30 and TRBJ2-2, with 10 bases matching TRBD1. The V gene's germline CDR1 is GTSNPN and CDR2 SVGIG (reference sequence). This CDR3 comprises 15 residues. J lost 3 bases, V lost 5 bases, and 6 bases had no gene match. CDR3 region: CAWVPGQGYTGELFF. The CDR3 nucleotides are TGTGCCTGGGTACCGGGACAGGGGTACACCGGGGAGCTGTTTTTT.

This clone has a single count. The J gene is TRBJ2-1, the V gene TRBV6-5; weak D call: TRBD2 (5 bases). V was clipped by 0 bases and J by 0 bases, with 6 bases between them. This CDR3 region has 15 residues. Per the germline V gene, CDR1 is MNHEY and CDR2 is SVGAGI. The CDR3 DNA reads TGTGCCAGCAGTTACTCGGGGAGCTCCTACAATGAGCAGTTCTTC. It is translated as CASSYSGSSYNEQFF.

The chain is built from TRBV7-2 and TRBJ2-7; possible D gene TRBD2, 6 bases. The CDR3 runs to 13 residues. Germline V lookup: CDR1 SGHTA, CDR2 FQGNSA. Trimming pared 2 bases from V and 6 bases from J, leaving 11 bases between. The DNA of the CDR3 is TGTGCCAGCAGCTTAACTGGGCGGGGCGAGCAGTACTTC. Translating gives CASSLTGRGEQYF.

The gene calls are TRBV28 and TRBJ2-7; 10 bases match TRBD1. Germline-derived CDR1 and CDR2 are MDHEN and SYDVKM. This CDR3 has 16 residues. V lost 8 bases to trimming and J lost 4 bases; unmatched junction nucleotides: 14. This CDR3 reads CASGKQRDRGRYEQYF. As DNA, the CDR3 is TGTGCCAGCGGGAAACAGAGGGACAGGGGACGATACGAGCAGTACTTC. Based on the CDR3 plus reference TRBV28 and TRBJ2-7, the full variable domain is DVKVTQSSRYLVKRTGEKVFLECVQDMDHENMFWYRQDPGLGLRLIYFSYDVKMKEKGDIPEGYSVSREKKERFSLILESASTNQTSMYLCASGKQRDRGRYEQYFGPGTRLTVT.

The chain carries TRBV30 and TRBJ2-5, with D possibly matching TRBD1 (6 bases). The closer fit of TRBJ2-7 to the DNA end suggests the J call may be wrong. CDR3 length equals 15 residues. From germline, CDR1 is GTSNPN and CDR2 SVGIG (reference sequence). CDR3 loop: CAWRPPGTWAHEQYF. In DNA, the CDR3 is TGTGCCTGGAGACCGCCCGGGACATGGGCTCACGAGCAGTACTTC.

The chain is built from TRBV30 and TRBJ2-1; 15 nucleotides align to TRBD2. Germline assignment: CDR1 GTSNPN and CDR2 SVGIG (reference sequence). The CDR3 loop spans 16 amino acids. J was trimmed by 10 bases and V by 2 bases; bases with no gene match: 9. The CDR3 nucleotides are TGTGCCTGGAGTCCGTTGGGACTAGCGGGAGGAAACGAGCAGTTCTTC. Its protein product is CAWSPLGLAGGNEQFF.

This clone has just one count. The chain couples TRBV28 to TRBJ1-5, with 8 bases lining up with TRBD1. CDR1 and CDR2 from the germline V gene are MDHEN and SYDVKM. With V trimmed by 7 bases and J by 6 bases, 2 bases remained unmatched. The CDR3 is 12 amino acids. The CDR3 loop reads CASNQGAQPQHF. The CDR3 coding sequence is TGTGCCAGCAACCAGGGGGCTCAGCCCCAGCATTTT.

The rearrangement links TRBV6-5 to TRBJ2-7; 11 nucleotides align to TRBD1. The CDR3 covers 15 residues. The germline gives CDR1 MNHEY, CDR2 SVGAGI. V was clipped by 5 bases and J by 5 bases; unmatched bases: 8. CDR3 loop: CASSRGQGAFNEQYF. DNA for the CDR3: TGTGCCAGCAGTCGCGGACAGGGGGCGTTCAACGAGCAGTACTTC.

The V and J genes are TRBV7-9 and TRBJ2-7; 14 nucleotides agree with TRBD2. V gave up 4 bases and J gave up 6 bases; unmatched junction bases: 8. CDR1 is SEHNR, CDR2 FQNEAQ, per germline (reference sequence). This CDR3 contains 16 residues. For the CDR3, the DNA is TGTGCCAGCAGCTCCGGGACTAGCGGGAGCATCGGCGAGCAGTACTTC. Its protein is CASSSGTSGSIGEQYF.

This clone was detected a few times. The rearrangement uses TRBV5-1 and TRBJ1-1, with 9 bases that match TRBD1. The length of the CDR3 is 15 residues. In germline, CDR1 is SGHRS, CDR2 YFSETQ. V was clipped by 2 bases and J by 3 bases; unmatched bases: 5. The CDR3 loop reads CASSFTGQGDTEAFF. The CDR3, as DNA: TGCGCCAGCAGCTTCACGGGACAGGGAGACACTGAAGCTTTCTTT.

The rearrangement joins TRBV2 to TRBJ2-3, with D possibly matching TRBD1 (6 bases). The V end lost 5 bases, the J end lost 2 bases, and 11 bases lay between the germline ends. Per the germline V gene, CDR1 is SNHLY and CDR2 is FYNNEI. The CDR3 extends over 14 amino acids. CDR3 residues: CASSLQGSTDTQYF. CDR3 sequence (DNA): TGTGCCAGCAGTTTACAGGGTTCCACAGATACGCAGTATTTT. The variable domain in full, completed from reference TRBV2 and TRBJ2-3, reads EPEVTQTPSHQVTQMGQEVILRCVPISNHLYFYWYRQILGQKVEFLVSFYNNEISEKSEIFDDQFSVERPDGSNFTLKIRSTKLEDSAMYFCASSLQGSTDTQYFGPGTRLTVL.

This clone was picked up one time. The chain is built from TRBV9 and TRBJ2-5; TRBD2 might be the D (5 bases). Germline values: CDR1 SGDLS, CDR2 YYNGEE. With 3 bases removed from V and 6 bases from J, the gap between germline ends came to 15 bases. This CDR3 has 14 amino acids. CDR3 region: CASSADANGKTQYF. The DNA for the CDR3 is TGTGCCAGCAGCGCGGACGCTAACGGGAAGACCCAGTACTTC. The full variable domain, its missing parts supplied by reference TRBV9 and TRBJ2-5, is DSGVTQTPKHLITATGQRVTLRCSPRSGDLSVYWYQQSLDQGLQFLIQYYNGEERAKGNILERFSAQQFPDLHSELNLSSLELGDSALYFCASSADANGKTQYFGPGTRLLVL.

The chain links TRBV11-2 to TRBJ2-1, with 7 bases matching TRBD1. The CDR3 consists of 16 residues. Germline V CDR1 and CDR2: SGHAT, FQNNGV. With V trimmed by 3 bases and J by 3 bases, 8 bases remained unmatched. The CDR3 region is CASSLTGTVDYNEQFF. The CDR3 DNA is TGTGCCAGCAGCTTGACAGGGACGGTCGACTACAATGAGCAGTTCTTC. Full variable domain (remainder filled in from reference TRBV11-2 and TRBJ2-1): EAGVAQSPRYKIIEKRQSVAFWCNPISGHATLYWYQQILGQGPKLLIQFQNNGVVDDSQLPKDRFSAERLKGVDSTLKIQPAKLEDSAVYLCASSLTGTVDYNEQFFGPGTRLTVL.

J is TRBJ1-5 and V is TRBV2; 7 nucleotides match TRBD1. J was trimmed by 7 bases and V by 3 bases; bases with no gene match: 6. CDR3 size: 14 residues. Germline V lookup: CDR1 SNHLY, CDR2 FYNNEI. The chain's CDR3 is CASSDNRGGQPQHF. The CDR3 DNA sequence: TGTGCCAGCAGTGACAACAGGGGTGGGCAGCCCCAGCATTTT.

In its sample, this clone was seen once. DNA of the CDR3: TGCGCCAGCACCTCGACAGGGCTGAACACTGAAGCTTTCTTT. Translation gives CASTSTGLNTEAFF. The J gene is TRBJ1-1, the V gene TRBV23-1, with 7 nucleotides matching TRBD1. TRBV23-1 carries the ORF label, with uncertain function. The CDR3 contains 14 residues. The V and J ends lost 7 bases and 0 bases, in that order; junction bases with no gene match: 5.

The genes are TRBV11-2 and TRBJ2-4; 8 bases fit TRBD2. This CDR3 contains 14 residues. Germline lookup yields CDR1 SGHAT and CDR2 FQNNGV. J lost 7 bases, V lost 2 bases, and 4 bases had no gene match. The CDR3 protein is CASSLNREGNIQYF. CDR3 sequence (DNA): TGTGCCAGCAGCTTAAATCGGGAGGGGAACATTCAGTACTTC.

The chain employs TRBV19 and TRBJ2-5; 12 bases are shared with TRBD2. From germline, CDR1 is LNHDA and CDR2 SQIVND (reference sequence). This CDR3 contains 16 residues. Unmatched junction bases numbered 9, after V lost 5 bases and J lost 5 bases. CDR3 sequence reads: CASSSRLAGVGETQYF. CDR3 nucleotide sequence: TGTGCCAGTAGTTCTAGACTAGCGGGAGTTGGGGAGACCCAGTACTTC. Filled out from reference TRBV19 and TRBJ2-5, the complete variable domain reads DGGITQSPKYLFRKEGQNVTLSCEQNLNHDAMYWYRQDPGQGLRLIYYSQIVNDFQKGDIAEGYSVSREKKESFPLTVTSAQKNPTAFYLCASSSRLAGVGETQYFGPGTRLLVL.

The chain is built from TRBV5-1 and TRBJ2-1; TRBD2 might be the D (5 bases). The CDR3 has 16 residues. Per the germline V gene, CDR1 is SGHRS and CDR2 is YFSETQ. The V end was cut by 0 bases, the J end by 5 bases, with 15 bases between. The CDR3 loop is CASSLVGRRGNNEQFF. The CDR3 DNA reads as TGCGCCAGCAGCTTGGTGGGGAGAAGAGGAAACAATGAGCAGTTCTTC.